The clone carrying this TCR beta chain appeared a few times. This CDR3 is also generated by other DNA sequences in the sample. The CDR3 is made up of 15 amino acids. Germline V gene sequence: CDR1 SGHRS, CDR2 YFSETQ. V was trimmed by 0 bases and J by 2 bases, leaving 11 bases between them. The data originate from a study of blood T cell repertoires in COVID-19. Study overall: The United States, Italy and Spain were the sources of the acute and convalescent COVID-19 samples. The analysed material was cDNA or gDNA that came from T cells, B-cell-depleted T cells, or PBMCs.

In the original analysis: Reference gene primers were amplified, and this amplification served to estimate nucleated cell counts. Sequencing used immunoSEQ multiplex PCR; TCRdb keeps in-frame clones, though not all of them. V and J calls and clone size are as listed in that table; D and trimming were resolved from the DNA. Of 100,000 or so clones detected, 75% to 95% appear once; the ten largest clones hold 4.2%. This rearrangement joins TRBV5-1 to TRBJ1-2; D not certain. The source is a man younger than 30 with acute or convalescent COVID-19. Sequencing was done on a sample of peripheral blood. The CDR3, as DNA: TGCGCCAGCAGCTTGGTTCTAGGCCAAAACTATGGCTACACCTTC. Protein sequence: CASSLVLGQNYGYTF.